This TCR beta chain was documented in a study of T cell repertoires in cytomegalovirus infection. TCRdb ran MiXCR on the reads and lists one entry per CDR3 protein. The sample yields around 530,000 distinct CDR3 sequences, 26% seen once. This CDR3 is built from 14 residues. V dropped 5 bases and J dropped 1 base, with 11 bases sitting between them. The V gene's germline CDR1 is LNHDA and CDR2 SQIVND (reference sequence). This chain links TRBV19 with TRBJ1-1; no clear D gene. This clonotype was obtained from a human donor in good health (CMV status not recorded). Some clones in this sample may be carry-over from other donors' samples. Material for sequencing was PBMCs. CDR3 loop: CASSSQTSNTEAFF. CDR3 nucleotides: TGTGCCAGTAGTTCGCAGACATCGAACACTGAAGCTTTCTTT.